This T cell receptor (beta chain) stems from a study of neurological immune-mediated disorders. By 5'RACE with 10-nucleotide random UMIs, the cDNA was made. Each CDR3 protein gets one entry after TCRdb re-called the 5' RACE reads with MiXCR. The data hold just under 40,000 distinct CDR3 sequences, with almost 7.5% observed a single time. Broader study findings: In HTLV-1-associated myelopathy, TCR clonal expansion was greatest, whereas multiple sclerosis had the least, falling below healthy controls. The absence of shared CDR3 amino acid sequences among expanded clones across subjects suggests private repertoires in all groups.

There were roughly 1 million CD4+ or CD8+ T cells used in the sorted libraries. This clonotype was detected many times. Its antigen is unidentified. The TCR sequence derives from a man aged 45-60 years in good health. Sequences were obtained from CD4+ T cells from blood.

The DNA for the CDR3 is TGTGCCAGCAGCTCGGGACTAATCTACGAGCAGTACTTC. Protein sequence: CASSSGLIYEQYF. The chain is built from TRBV7-2 and TRBJ2-7, with 7 bases fitting TRBD2. The CDR3 is 13 amino acids. CDR1 is SGHTA and CDR2 is FQGNSA in the germline V gene. The trim removed 4 bases at V and 3 bases at J, leaving 3 bases unmatched.